This passage covers 5 T cell receptor beta chains from one sample sequenced in a study of cytomegalovirus exposure and HLA in healthy donors. The study ran its PCR with 60 Vbeta and 13 Jbeta primers. Libraries were prepared by immunoSEQ multiplex PCR; TCRdb keeps only in-frame clonotypes and omits some of them. The sample has 130,000 to 150,000 clones, 70% to 80% seen once; the top ten hold nearly 5%. The sample was PBMCs. The origin of the receptors is a woman in her forties or fifties in good health and CMV-seronegative.

The chain combines TRBV4-1 with TRBJ1-4; tentatively, D is TRBD1 (6 bases). V was pared by 4 bases and J by 4 bases, with 10 bases between. The germline gives CDR1 MGHRA, CDR2 YSYEKL. The CDR3 is 14 residues long. As DNA, the CDR3 is TGCGCCAGCAGCCCTCGGACAGTTAATGAAAAACTGTTTTTT. Amino acid sequence: CASSPRTVNEKLFF.

J is TRBJ2-7 and V is TRBV2; tentative D call: TRBD1 (5 bases). CDR1 and CDR2 from the germline V gene are SNHLY and FYNNEI. V lost 2 bases, J lost 1 base, and 9 bases lay in between. The CDR3 loop spans 14 amino acids. The CDR3 loop is CASSERQFSYEQYF. The DNA of the CDR3 is TGTGCCAGCAGTGAAAGACAGTTTTCCTACGAGCAGTACTTC.

This clone was counted between two and nine times. The chain joins TRBV5-4 to TRBJ1-4; TRBD1 matches 10 bases. The CDR3 is made up of 14 amino acids. CDR1 is SGHNT, CDR2 YYREEE, per germline (reference sequence). V trimming: 4 bases; J trimming: 10 bases; junction bases outside the gene matches: 7. The CDR3 DNA reads TGTGCCAGCAGCCCTGACAGGGGGCAGGCAAAACTGTTTTTT. It encodes CASSPDRGQAKLFF. The variable domain in full, with the rest retrieved from reference TRBV5-4 and TRBJ1-4, is ETGVTQSPTHLIKTRGQQVTLRCSSQSGHNTVSWYQQALGQGPQFIFQYYREEENGRGNFPPRFSGLQFPNYSSELNVNALELDDSALYLCASSPDRGQAKLFFGSGTQLSVL.

The CDR3 is CASSDVGQGNTEAFF. CDR3 sequence (DNA): TGTGCCAGCAGCGACGTCGGACAGGGGAACACTGAAGCTTTCTTT. The V call is TRBV2, the J call TRBJ1-1, with 8 bases fitting TRBD1. Trimming cost V 6 bases and J 1 base; bases outside gene matches: 7. The CDR3 loop spans 15 amino acids. CDR1 and CDR2 (germline): SNHLY, FYNNEI.

This sequence joins TRBV9 and TRBJ2-1, with TRBD2 identical over 12 bases. The CDR3 totals 15 residues. V gave up 4 bases and J gave up 7 bases; unmatched junction bases: 6. Germline V CDR1 and CDR2: SGDLS, YYNGEE. Written as DNA, the CDR3 is TGTGCCAGCAGCCCCGGGACTAGCGGGTTTAATGAGCAGTTCTTC. Amino acids: CASSPGTSGFNEQFF.